This T cell receptor beta chain was recovered during a study of T-cell reconstitution after alpha-beta-depleted transplantation in children. This sample's TCRbeta library carried unique molecular identifier barcodes. TCRdb fed the PCR reads into MiXCR, producing one record per CDR3 protein. The profile shows around 300,000 distinct CDR3 sequences, approximately 23% of them singletons. Between the trimmed V and J ends, which lost 0 bases and 9 bases, there was a span of 10 bases. The CDR3 extends over 13 amino acids. CDR1 is SGHRS and CDR2 is YFSETQ in the germline V gene. The TCR sequence derives from a male patient younger than 18 who had a stem cell transplant for acute lymphoblastic leukemia, so the T cells may come from the graft donor. This chain uses TRBV5-1 with TRBJ2-1; D call uncertain. The specimen was PBMCs, mostly from graft donor cells, collected 180 days after TCRalphabeta/CD19-depleted stem cell transplant. The CDR3 coding sequence is TGCGCCAGCAGCTTGGCCAACGTCGGTGAGCAGTTCTTC. It encodes CASSLANVGEQFF.